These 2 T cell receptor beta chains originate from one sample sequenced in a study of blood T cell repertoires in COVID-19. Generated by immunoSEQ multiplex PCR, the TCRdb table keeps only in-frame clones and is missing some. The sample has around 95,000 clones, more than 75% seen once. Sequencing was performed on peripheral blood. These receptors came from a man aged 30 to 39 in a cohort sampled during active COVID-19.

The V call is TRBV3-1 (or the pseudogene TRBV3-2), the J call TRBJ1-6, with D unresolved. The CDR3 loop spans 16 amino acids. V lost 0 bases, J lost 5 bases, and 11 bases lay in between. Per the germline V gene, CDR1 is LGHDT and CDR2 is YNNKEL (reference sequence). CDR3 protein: CASSQDGRVNNSPLHF. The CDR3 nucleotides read TGTGCCAGCAGCCAAGATGGGAGAGTAAATAATTCACCCCTCCACTTT.

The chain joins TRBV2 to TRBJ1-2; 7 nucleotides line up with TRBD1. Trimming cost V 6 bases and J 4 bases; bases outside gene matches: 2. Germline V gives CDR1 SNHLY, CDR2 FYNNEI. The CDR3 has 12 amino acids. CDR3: CASRDRSYGYTF. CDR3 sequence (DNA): TGTGCCAGCAGGGACAGGAGCTATGGCTACACCTTC.